This paragraph covers one T cell receptor beta chain sequence. The antigen remains unidentified. CDR1 LGHDT and CDR2 YNNKEL come from the germline V gene (reference sequence). V shed 2 bases and J shed 7 bases, with 11 bases lying between them. The CDR3 consists of 14 residues. MiXCR was run by TCRdb on the 5' RACE reads, yielding one entry per CDR3 protein. Of about 240,000 distinct CDR3 sequences listed, around 8% are singletons. This sample stems from a study of CD8 T cells in ankylosing spondylitis. Study results and limitations: In synovial fluid and blood from reactive arthritis, some motif variants were previously reported. Disease-linked clones reportedly concentrated significantly in matched ankylosing spondylitis synovial fluid. There was a TCR beta motif, made of several highly homologous variants, that appeared characteristic of ankylosing spondylitis blood.

The sequencing sample was made of blood, either unsorted or a sorted T cell fraction (not recorded which). The TCR originated in a female donor with ankylosing spondylitis or in good health (not recorded which). This chain joins TRBV3-1 and TRBJ1-4; the D gene is possibly TRBD1 (6 bases). The CDR3 bases are TGTGCCAGCAGCCAAACAGGGAGGGGTGAAAAACTGTTTTTT. This encodes CASSQTGRGEKLFF. Together with reference TRBV3-1 and TRBJ1-4, the CDR3 gives the full variable domain: DTAVSQTPKYLVTQMGNDKSIKCEQNLGHDTMYWYKQDSKKFLKIMFSYNNKELIINETVPNRFSPKSPDKAHLNLHINSLELGDSAVYFCASSQTGRGEKLFFGSGTQLSVL.